These 3 T cell receptor beta chains originate from one sample sequenced in a study of CD8 T cells in Susac syndrome. With random hexamers, reverse transcription was performed on about 0.5 to 1 ug of RNA. Via MiXCR, TCRdb re-called the immunoSEQ multiplex PCR reads, giving one row per CDR3 protein. In the table there are under 350,000 distinct CDR3 sequences, roughly nine tenths of which are singletons. The sample taken for sequencing was CD4+ T cells from PBMCs. The source of these receptors is a human donor with multiple sclerosis.

The V call is TRBV10-3, the J call TRBJ1-5; 7 bases align to TRBD1. In germline, CDR1 is ENHRY, CDR2 SYGVKD. The CDR3 runs to 15 residues. The junction had 6 bases not matched to a gene; V was cut back by 6 bases and J by 1 base. The CDR3 is CAIREGARSNQPQHF. The CDR3 region has the DNA TGTGCCATCAGGGAGGGGGCGAGGAGCAATCAGCCCCAGCATTTT.

The chain has TRBV5-6 and TRBJ1-1, with a possible D match to TRBD1 (5 bases). Germline V gives CDR1 SGHDT, CDR2 YYEEEE. V lost 6 bases to trimming and J lost 5 bases, with 14 bases between them. The length of the CDR3 is 13 residues. The CDR3 sequence is CASTPGRQTEAFF. DNA of the CDR3: TGTGCCAGCACCCCGGGGCGGCAGACTGAAGCTTTCTTT.

V usage is TRBV27 and J usage is TRBJ2-3, with D perhaps matching TRBD1 or TRBD2 (6 bases each). Per germline, CDR1 MNHEY and CDR2 SMNVEV (reference sequence). Trimming took off 6 bases at V and 5 bases at J, with 18 bases between the two ends. This CDR3 is 15 amino acids long. The chain's CDR3 is CASRRSGASGDTQYF. DNA of the CDR3: TGTGCCAGCAGAAGGTCGGGGGCTTCGGGAGATACGCAGTATTTT.